What follows is one T cell receptor beta chain and its context. Its target is not known. The data were taken from a study of vaccination effects on CD4 cells after COVID-19. Method: immunoSEQ multiplex PCR; TCRdb's copy keeps in-frame clones and lacks some. The data show about 24,000 clones, with just under 75% seen just once and around 3.5% held by the top ten. V was clipped by 5 bases and J by 3 bases, with 11 bases between them. The CDR3 runs 14 residues. Germline CDR1 MNHNY, CDR2 SVGAGI (reference sequence). Sequencing in the ViraFEST assay came after antigen-specific CD4+ T cells had been expanded with viral peptide pools, which were used to stimulate PBMC. Once cultured for approximately 10 days, the cells underwent separation to obtain CD4+ T cells. Each vaccine recipient was nucleocapsid antibody negative and had no prior SARS-CoV-2 infection.

The chain uses TRBV6-6 and TRBJ1-5; weak D call: TRBD1 (5 bases). This TCR derives from a human donor who received a COVID-19 vaccine. This material consisted of CD4+ T cells from PBMCs cultured with SARS-CoV-2 spike peptides, taken before COVID-19 vaccination. CDR3 amino acids: CASSKQEINQPQHF. Written as DNA, the CDR3 is TGTGCCAGCAGTAAACAGGAAATCAATCAGCCCCAGCATTTT.